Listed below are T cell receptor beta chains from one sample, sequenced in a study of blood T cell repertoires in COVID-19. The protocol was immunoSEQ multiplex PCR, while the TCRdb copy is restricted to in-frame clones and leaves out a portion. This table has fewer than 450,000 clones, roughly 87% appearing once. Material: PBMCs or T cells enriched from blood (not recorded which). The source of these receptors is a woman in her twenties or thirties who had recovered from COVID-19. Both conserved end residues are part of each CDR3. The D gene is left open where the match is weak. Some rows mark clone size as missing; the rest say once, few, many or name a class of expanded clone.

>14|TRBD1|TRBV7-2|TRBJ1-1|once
TGTGCCAGCAGCTACAGGGGGCGTGAGAATGAAGCTTTCTTT
CASSYRGRENEAFF
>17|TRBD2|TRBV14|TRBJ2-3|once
TGTGCCAGCAGCCCCTCCAGAAGTAGCGGGGGGATAGATACGCAGTATTTT
CASSPSRSSGGIDTQYF
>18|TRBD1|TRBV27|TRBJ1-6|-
TGTGCCAGCAGTTCACAACCGCCGACAGGGAGCTATAATTCACCCCTCCACTTT
CASSSQPPTGSYNSPLHF
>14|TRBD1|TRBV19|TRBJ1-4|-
TGTGCCAGTAGTATAGCGGGACAGGGTGCAGAACTGTTTTTT
CASSIAGQGAELFF
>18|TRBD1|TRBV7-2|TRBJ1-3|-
TGTGCCAGCAGCTCGAGTCCCGGGACAGGGCTGGCTGGAAACACCATATATTTT
CASSSSPGTGLAGNTIYF
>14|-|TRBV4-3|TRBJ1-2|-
TGCGCCAGCAGCCAAGTGTTACAGTCCTATGGCTACACCTTC
CASSQVLQSYGYTF
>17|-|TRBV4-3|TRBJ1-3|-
TGCGCCAGCAGCCCACAGGCTCCTGTGGCGCTCGGAAACACCATATATTTT
CASSPQAPVALGNTIYF
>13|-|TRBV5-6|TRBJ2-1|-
TGTGCCAGCAGCTTGGGAGGGTACAATGAGCAGTTCTTC
CASSLGGYNEQFF
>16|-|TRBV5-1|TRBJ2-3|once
TGCGCCACCCGGTTCGGACAGCTACAGGTCACAGATACGCAGTATTTT
CATRFGQLQVTDTQYF
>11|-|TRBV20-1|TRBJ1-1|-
TGCAGTGCTTCCCAATACACTGAAGCTTTCTTT
CSASQYTEAFF
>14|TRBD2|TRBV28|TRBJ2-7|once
TGTGCCAGCAGTCCCCGGGGGGGCACCTACGAGCAGTACTTC
CASSPRGGTYEQYF
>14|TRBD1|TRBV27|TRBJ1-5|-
TGTGCCAGCAGTTTTGCCAGGGGGACTCAGCCCCAGCATTTT
CASSFARGTQPQHF
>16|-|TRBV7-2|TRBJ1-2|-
TGTGCCAGCAGCTTTGCAACTACCTTAGCTAACTATGGCTACACCTTC
CASSFATTLANYGYTF
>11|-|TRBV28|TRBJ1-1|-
TGTGCCAGCAGAAACAGACAGGAAGCTTTCTTT
CASRNRQEAFF
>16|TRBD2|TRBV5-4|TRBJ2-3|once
TGTGCCAGCAGCGCAAAAACTAGCGGGGTTGTAGATACGCAGTATTTT
CASSAKTSGVVDTQYF
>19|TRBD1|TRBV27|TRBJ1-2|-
TGTGCCAGCAGTTTATCGGGGAGTTGGGCGGCAGGGGGCAACTATGGCTACACCTTC
CASSLSGSWAAGGNYGYTF
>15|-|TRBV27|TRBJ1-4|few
TGTGCCAGCAGTTTATCGAGGAAGTCTAATGAAAAACTGTTTTTT
CASSLSRKSNEKLFF
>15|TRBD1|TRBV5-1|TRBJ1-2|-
TGCGCCAGCAGACAAACACCGGGACAGAACTATGGCTACACCTTC
CASRQTPGQNYGYTF
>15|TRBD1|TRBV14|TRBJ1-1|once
TGTGCCAGCAGCCTCGACAGGGGCGACGCCACTGAAGCTTTCTTT
CASSLDRGDATEAFF
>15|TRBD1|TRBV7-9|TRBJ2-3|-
TGTGCCAGCAGCGAAGGACAGGGATACACAGATACGCAGTATTTT
CASSEGQGYTDTQYF
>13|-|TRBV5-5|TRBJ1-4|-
TGTGCCAGCTCGGGTAGGGGAACGGAAAAACTGTTTTTT
CASSGRGTEKLFF
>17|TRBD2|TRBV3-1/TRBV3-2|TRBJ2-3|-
TGTGCCAGCAGCCAAGATCTGAGCGGGGGCCGATCAGATACGCAGTATTTT
CASSQDLSGGRSDTQYF
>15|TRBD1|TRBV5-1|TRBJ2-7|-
TGCGCCAGCAGCACGGCCGGGACAGCGGTCTACGAGCAGTACTTC
CASSTAGTAVYEQYF
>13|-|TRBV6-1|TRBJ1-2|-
TGTGCCAGCAGTGAACGGGGGTTCTATGGCTACACCTTC
CASSERGFYGYTF
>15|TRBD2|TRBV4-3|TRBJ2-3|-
TGCGCCAGCAGCCAAATAGCGGGGGGGCCGGTCACGCAGTATTTT
CASSQIAGGPVTQYF
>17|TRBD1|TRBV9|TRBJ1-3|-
TGTGCCAGCAGCGTCCAGACAGGGGCCTCCTCTGGAAACACCATATATTTT
CASSVQTGASSGNTIYF
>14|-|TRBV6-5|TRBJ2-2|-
TGTGCCAGCAGAGTTAAAGGGGCGCGAGGGGAGCTGTTTTTT
CASRVKGARGELFF
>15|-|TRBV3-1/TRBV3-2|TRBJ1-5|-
TGTGCCAGCAGCCAAGATCGGGTCCCCGGACAGCCCCAGCATTTT
CASSQDRVPGQPQHF